The 8 T cell receptor beta chains below come from one sample, sequenced in a study of identical twins. In TCRdb, the 5' RACE reads were re-called with MiXCR into one record per CDR3 protein. In the table there are about 890,000 distinct CDR3 sequences, 10% to 15% of which are singletons. This same sample was also part of a study on yellow fever vaccine responses in identical twins.

The sequencing sample was made of PBMCs. The receptor set was obtained from a woman younger than 30 in good health.

This clonotype has ten or more counts. The CDR3 sequence is CSVEGSGGSYNEQFF. The CDR3, as DNA: TGCAGCGTTGAGGGCTCAGGGGGCTCCTACAATGAGCAGTTCTTC. The chain has TRBV29-1 and TRBJ2-1; 7 nucleotides match TRBD1. With V trimmed by 3 bases and J by 0 bases, 5 bases remained unmatched. CDR3 length: 15 residues. Germline V lookup: CDR1 SQVTM, CDR2 ANQGSEA.

The CDR3 sequence: CASSPQEANVLTF. In DNA, the CDR3 is TGTGCCAGCAGCCCTCAGGAGGCCAACGTCCTGACTTTC. This chain joins TRBV7-9 and TRBJ2-6; D not certain. Germline V gene sequence: CDR1 SEHNR, CDR2 FQNEAQ (reference sequence). The CDR3 contains 13 residues. The ends were cut back, 5 bases at V and 6 bases at J, with 8 bases in the middle.

This clonotype has only a few counts. The gene calls are TRBV5-1 and TRBJ2-7, with 12 bases fitting TRBD2. From germline, CDR1 is SGHRS and CDR2 YFSETQ. J was trimmed by 6 bases and V by 0 bases; bases with no gene match: 7. The CDR3 runs to 16 residues. The CDR3 nucleotides read TGCGCCAGCAGCTTGGATAGCGGACTAGCGGGACGCGAGCAGTACTTC. This codes for CASSLDSGLAGREQYF. Drawing the rest from reference TRBV5-1 and TRBJ2-7, the complete variable domain is KAGVTQTPRYLIKTRGQQVTLSCSPISGHRSVSWYQQTPGQGLQFLFEYFSETQRNKGNFPGRFSGRQFSNSRSEMNVSTLELGDSALYLCASSLDSGLAGREQYFGPGTRLTVT.

This sequence joins TRBV7-9 and TRBJ1-2; 9 bases match TRBD1. The germline V gene encodes CDR1 SEHNR and CDR2 FQNEAQ (reference sequence). V shed 5 bases and J 1 base; nucleotides not matched to a gene: 11. This CDR3 has 17 amino acids. The CDR3 sequence: CASSHGQGRNINYGYTF. CDR3 bases: TGTGCCAGCAGCCACGGACAGGGGCGCAACATTAACTATGGCTACACCTTC.

The chain employs TRBV4-1 and TRBJ2-1; D is unclear. The germline CDR1 and CDR2 sequences are MGHRA and YSYEKL. CDR3 length: 14 residues. With 0 bases removed from V and 6 bases from J, the gap between germline ends came to 9 bases. This chain's CDR3 is CASSQDLTTNEQFF. The CDR3 DNA follows: TGCGCCAGCAGCCAAGATCTAACTACCAATGAGCAGTTCTTC.

The chain has TRBV28 and TRBJ1-2; no definite D call. The CDR3 sequence is 13 residues long. Trimming cost V 7 bases and J 7 bases, with 16 bases left between them. CDR1 MDHEN and CDR2 SYDVKM come from the germline V gene. CDR3 DNA: TGTGCCAGCATCCCGTGGGCTAGCAGTGGCTACACCTTC. Translation gives CASIPWASSGYTF.

The CDR3 nucleotides read TGTGCCAGCTCACCGCCCGCGGGAGGAGTATACAATGAGCAGTTCTTC. Translating gives CASSPPAGGVYNEQFF. The chain employs TRBV18 and TRBJ2-1, with TRBD2 matching 8 bases. Germline loops: CDR1 KGHSH, CDR2 LQKENI. V was pared by 3 bases and J by 4 bases, with 8 bases of the junction left unmatched. The CDR3 runs 16 residues.

The chain couples TRBV20-1 to TRBJ2-7; D is perhaps TRBD2 (6 bases). Trimming took off 5 bases at V and 7 bases at J, with 18 bases between the two ends. Germline-derived CDR1 and CDR2 are DFQATT and SNEGSKA (reference sequence). The CDR3 extends over 13 amino acids. CDR3 DNA sequence: TGCAGTGCTCTCTGGGACTCTCTAGTAGAGCAGTACTTC. It is translated as CSALWDSLVEQYF.